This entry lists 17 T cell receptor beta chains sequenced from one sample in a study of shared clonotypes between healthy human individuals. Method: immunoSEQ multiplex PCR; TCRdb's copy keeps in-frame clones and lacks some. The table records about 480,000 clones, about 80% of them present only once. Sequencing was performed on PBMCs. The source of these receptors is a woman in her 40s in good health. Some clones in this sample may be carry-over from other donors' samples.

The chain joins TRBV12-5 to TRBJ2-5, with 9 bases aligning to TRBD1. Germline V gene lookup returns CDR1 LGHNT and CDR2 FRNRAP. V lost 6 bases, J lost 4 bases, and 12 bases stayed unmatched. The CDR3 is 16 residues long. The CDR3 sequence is CASGPGTGSERETQYF. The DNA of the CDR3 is TGTGCTAGTGGCCCAGGGACAGGGTCAGAAAGAGAGACCCAGTACTTC.

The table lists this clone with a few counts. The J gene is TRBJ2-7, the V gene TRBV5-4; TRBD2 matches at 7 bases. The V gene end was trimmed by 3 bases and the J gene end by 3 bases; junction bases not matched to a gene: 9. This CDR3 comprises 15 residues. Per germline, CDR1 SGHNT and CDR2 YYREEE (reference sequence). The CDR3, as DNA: TGTGCCAGCAGCTCGTTTGGGGGGGGAGACTACGAGCAGTACTTC. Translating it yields CASSSFGGGDYEQYF.

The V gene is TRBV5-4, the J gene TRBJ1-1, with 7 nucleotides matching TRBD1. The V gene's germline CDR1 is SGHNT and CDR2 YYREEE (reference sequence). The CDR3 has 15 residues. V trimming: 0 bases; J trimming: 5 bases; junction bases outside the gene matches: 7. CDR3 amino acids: CASSLGRQGSTEAFF. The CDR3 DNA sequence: TGTGCCAGCAGCTTGGGGAGACAGGGTAGTACTGAAGCTTTCTTT.

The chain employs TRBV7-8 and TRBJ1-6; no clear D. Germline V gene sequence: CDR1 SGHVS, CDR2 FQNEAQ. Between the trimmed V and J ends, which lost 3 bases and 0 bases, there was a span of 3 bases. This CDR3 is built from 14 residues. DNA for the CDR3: TGTGCCAGCAGCTTGAGCTCCTATAATTCACCCCTCCACTTT. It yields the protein CASSLSSYNSPLHF.

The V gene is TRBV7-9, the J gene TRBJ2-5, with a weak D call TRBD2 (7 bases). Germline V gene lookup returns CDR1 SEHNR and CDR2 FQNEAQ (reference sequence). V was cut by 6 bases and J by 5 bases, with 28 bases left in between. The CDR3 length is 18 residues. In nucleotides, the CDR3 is TGTGCCAGCAGTCTGGAAGAGGTGGGAGGGGGTATCGGGGAGACCCAGTACTTC. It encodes CASSLEEVGGGIGETQYF.

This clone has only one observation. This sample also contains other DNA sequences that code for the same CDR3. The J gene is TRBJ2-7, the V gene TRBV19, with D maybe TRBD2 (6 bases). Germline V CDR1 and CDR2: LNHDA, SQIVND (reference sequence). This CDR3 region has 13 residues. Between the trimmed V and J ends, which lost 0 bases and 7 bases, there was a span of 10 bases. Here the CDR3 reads CASSIDRGLEQYF. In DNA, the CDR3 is TGTGCCAGTAGTATAGATCGAGGACTAGAGCAGTACTTC. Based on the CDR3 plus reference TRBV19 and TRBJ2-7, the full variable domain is DGGITQSPKYLFRKEGQNVTLSCEQNLNHDAMYWYRQDPGQGLRLIYYSQIVNDFQKGDIAEGYSVSREKKESFPLTVTSAQKNPTAFYLCASSIDRGLEQYFGPGTRLTVT.

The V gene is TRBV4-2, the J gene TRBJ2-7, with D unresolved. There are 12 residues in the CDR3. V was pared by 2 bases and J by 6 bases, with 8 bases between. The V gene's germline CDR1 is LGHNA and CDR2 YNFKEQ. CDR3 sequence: CASSQFGSEQYF. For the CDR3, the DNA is TGTGCCAGCAGCCAATTTGGATCCGAGCAGTACTTC.

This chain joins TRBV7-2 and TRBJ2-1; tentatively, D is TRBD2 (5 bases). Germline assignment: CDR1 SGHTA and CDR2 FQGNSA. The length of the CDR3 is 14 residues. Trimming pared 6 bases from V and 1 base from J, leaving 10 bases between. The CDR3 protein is CASRTPGSYNEQFF. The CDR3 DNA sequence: TGTGCCAGCAGAACACCGGGGTCCTACAATGAGCAGTTCTTC.

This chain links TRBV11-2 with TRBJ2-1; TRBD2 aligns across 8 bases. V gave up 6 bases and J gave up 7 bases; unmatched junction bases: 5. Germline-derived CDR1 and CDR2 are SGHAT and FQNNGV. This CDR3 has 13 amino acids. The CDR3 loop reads CASRSGSINEQFF. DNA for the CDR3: TGTGCCAGCAGAAGCGGGAGTATAAATGAGCAGTTCTTC. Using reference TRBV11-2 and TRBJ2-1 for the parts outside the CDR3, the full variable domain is EAGVAQSPRYKIIEKRQSVAFWCNPISGHATLYWYQQILGQGPKLLIQFQNNGVVDDSQLPKDRFSAERLKGVDSTLKIQPAKLEDSAVYLCASRSGSINEQFFGPGTRLTVL.

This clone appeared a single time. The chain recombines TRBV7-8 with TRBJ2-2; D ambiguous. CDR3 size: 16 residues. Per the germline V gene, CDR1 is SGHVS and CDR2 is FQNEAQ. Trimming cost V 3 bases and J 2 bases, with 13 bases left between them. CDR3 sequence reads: CASSFRRKRNTGELFF. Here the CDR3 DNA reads TGTGCCAGCAGCTTCCGCCGTAAGAGAAACACCGGGGAGCTGTTTTTT. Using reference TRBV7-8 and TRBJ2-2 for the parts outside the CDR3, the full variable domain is GAGVSQSPRYKVAKRGQDVALRCDPISGHVSLFWYQQALGQGPEFLTYFQNEAQLDKSGLPSDRFFAERPEGSVSTLKIQRTQQEDSAVYLCASSFRRKRNTGELFFGEGSRLTVL.

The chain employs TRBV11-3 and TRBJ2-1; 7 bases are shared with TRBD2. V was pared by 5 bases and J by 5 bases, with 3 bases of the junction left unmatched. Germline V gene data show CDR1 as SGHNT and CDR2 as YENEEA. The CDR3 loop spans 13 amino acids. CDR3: CASSVGGNNEQFF. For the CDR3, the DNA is TGTGCCAGCAGCGTGGGAGGGAACAATGAGCAGTTCTTC.

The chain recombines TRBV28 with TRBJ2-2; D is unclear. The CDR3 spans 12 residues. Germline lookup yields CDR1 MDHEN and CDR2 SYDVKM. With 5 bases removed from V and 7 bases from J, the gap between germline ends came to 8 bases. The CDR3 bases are TGTGCCAGCAGTGAGTTGGACGGGGAGCTGTTTTTT. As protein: CASSELDGELFF.

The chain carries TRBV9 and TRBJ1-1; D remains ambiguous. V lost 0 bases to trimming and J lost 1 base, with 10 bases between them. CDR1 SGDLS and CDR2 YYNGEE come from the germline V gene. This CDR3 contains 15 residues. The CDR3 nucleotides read TGTGCCAGCAGCGTAGCCGGGGATTCGAACACTGAAGCTTTCTTT. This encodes CASSVAGDSNTEAFF. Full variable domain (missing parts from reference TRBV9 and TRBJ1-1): DSGVTQTPKHLITATGQRVTLRCSPRSGDLSVYWYQQSLDQGLQFLIQYYNGEERAKGNILERFSAQQFPDLHSELNLSSLELGDSALYFCASSVAGDSNTEAFFGQGTRLTVV.

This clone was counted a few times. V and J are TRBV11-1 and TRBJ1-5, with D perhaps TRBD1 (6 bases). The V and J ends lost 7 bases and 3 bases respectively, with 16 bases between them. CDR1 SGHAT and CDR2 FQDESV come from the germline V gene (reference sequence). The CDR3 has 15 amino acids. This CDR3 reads CASIPSDRSNQPQHF. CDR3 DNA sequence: TGTGCCAGCATCCCCTCGGACAGATCCAATCAGCCCCAGCATTTT.

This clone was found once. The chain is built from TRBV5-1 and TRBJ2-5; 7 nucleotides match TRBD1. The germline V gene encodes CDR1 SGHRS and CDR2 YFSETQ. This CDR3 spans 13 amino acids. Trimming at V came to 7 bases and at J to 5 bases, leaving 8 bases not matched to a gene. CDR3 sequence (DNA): TGCGCCAGCGGAACGACAGGGACGGAGACCCAGTACTTC. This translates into CASGTTGTETQYF.

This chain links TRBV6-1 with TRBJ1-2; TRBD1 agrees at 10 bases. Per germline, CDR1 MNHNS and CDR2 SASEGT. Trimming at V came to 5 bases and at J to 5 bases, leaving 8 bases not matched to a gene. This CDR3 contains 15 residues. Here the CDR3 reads CASSLRTGGGYGYTF. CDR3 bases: TGTGCCAGCAGTCTCCGGACAGGGGGGGGATATGGCTACACCTTC.

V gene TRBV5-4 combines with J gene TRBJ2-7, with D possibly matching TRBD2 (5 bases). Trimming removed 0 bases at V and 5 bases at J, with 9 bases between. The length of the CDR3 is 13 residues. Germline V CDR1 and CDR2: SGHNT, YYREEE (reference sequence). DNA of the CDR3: TGTGCCAGCAGCTTGGCGGGGTTCAACGAGCAGTACTTC. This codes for CASSLAGFNEQYF.